This T cell receptor beta chain stems from a study of T cell responses to AZD1222 COVID-19 vaccine. Study-wide background: Second-dose timings of about 4 or about 12 weeks were pooled. Study outcomes and limitations: Nearly half of spike-specific TCRs reportedly target unmutated variant regions. Females outnumbered males among donors, who were mostly white British; clonal diversity was possibly underestimated.

Produced via immunoSEQ multiplex PCR; TCRdb's table is partial and in-frame only. Among some 130,000 clones listed, approximately 90% were seen once. A word on this clone: Its cognate antigen is unknown.

The V end lost 10 bases, the J end lost 2 bases, and 13 bases lay between the germline ends. Germline CDR1 is KGHDR and CDR2 is SFDVKD. CDR3 length: 13 residues. The TCR originated in an adult in good health. Sample: peripheral blood, taken on day 0 of AZD1222 vaccination. The chain recombines TRBV24-1 with TRBJ1-2; D gene ambiguous. The CDR3 nucleotides read TGTGCCACACGGGGAGCTGCGAACTATGGCTACACCTTC. Translating gives CATRGAANYGYTF.